This paragraph reports one T cell receptor beta chain. What this receptor recognizes is not known. Base-call qualities are not available, and no considerably larger clone is one nucleotide away. The TCR beta CDR3 regions were amplified from the RNA transcripts. The first round of RT-PCR for the TCR CDR3 was performed with the HTBI primer set and the Qiagen OneStep RT-PCR kit. Libraries were constructed in a second round of multiplex PCR, after which size selection and purification were performed. Paired-end sequencing of the libraries was performed with 100 bp reads on an Illumina HiSeq2000. The study's processing was this. Raw data were processed with SOAPnuke, discarding reads with adapters, uncalled bases, mean Phred below 15, or no exact constant-primer or identifier match. High-quality paired reads were merged with COPE v1.2.5, and unique nucleotide sequences were defined as clonotypes. MiTCR v1.1 was used to align clonotypes to the IMGT TRBV, TRBD and TRBJ reference segments. The analysis included only V-J combinations with a frequency above 0.0001, which together covered around 99% of the repertoires. The TCS score was defined as F50 (clonal expansion) divided by E x V (chaos), with BLOSUM62-based TCRdist calculated between CDR3 peptides within each V-J. Welch's t-statistics and random forest reduced around 520 V-J features to roughly 13, which were used in a naive Bayes classifier (R e1071). In-frame beta chains were kept once TCRdb had trimmed the public reads at Q25 with fastp and called clones with MiXCR. Rows with a matching CDR3 protein are joined into one entry that keeps the most common DNA and genes. V and J calls and clone size were set by TCRdb, not the authors. Across this sample there are approximately 300,000 distinct CDR3 sequences, with about 17% seen only once. Of the sample, just over 55% falls within the top ten clones.

This specimen comes from a study of T cells in Graves' hyperthyroidism and ophthalmopathy (dated by TCRdb to between 2018 and 2021). Turning to the overall study: Peripheral blood was sampled at the time of initial diagnosis, prior to any treatment. A discovery cohort of roughly 96 patients, roughly 43 with Graves' ophthalmopathy and about 60 with stable Graves' hyperthyroidism, was used to find distinguishing TCR V-J signatures. Prospective prediction of ophthalmopathy was tested in an independent validation cohort consisting of fewer than 20 hyperthyroidism patients and around 16 patients who later progressed to ophthalmopathy. The 100 or so discovery patients were randomly split 7:3 into training and test sets. In addition, the study compared T-cell repertoires in thyroid tissue and in blood from several Graves' hyperthyroidism patients. After blood sampling, hyperthyroidism patients were treated with methimazole at a starting dose of 30 mg daily, and ophthalmopathy patients were treated with high-dose intravenous methylprednisolone. The paper reports TCR Vbeta CDR3 sequencing of 140 or so peripheral blood samples: approximately 43 ophthalmopathy, under 80 hyperthyroidism and around 17 progressor patients.

Broader findings and caveats from the paper: Most expanded thyroid clonotypes (frequency above 0.001) were also detected in blood, suggesting blood repertoires may reflect thyroid immune responses. During validation, the model predicted progression to ophthalmopathy a median of about 5.9 months ahead of onset, with just under 71% sensitivity and almost 75% specificity. In cross-validation, a model built on a 13 V-J signature told ophthalmopathy apart from stable hyperthyroidism with 87.88% sensitivity and roughly 81% specificity, and in testing the same model reached 80%/75%. No statistical method was used to set the sample size in advance, and investigators knew the group allocation.

V loses 3 bases of germline sequence and J loses 3 bases, and the interval between the two ends is 9 bases. Via the germline V gene (reference sequence), CDR1 is LNHDA and CDR2 SQIVND. The CDR3, from cysteine to phenylalanine, totals 14 residues. The only DNA kept is the CDR3, 42 bases in frame from the first base. Ophthalmopathy patients had moderately to severely active disease, with a Clinical Activity Score of 3 or more, a NOSPECS grade of 4 or more, and a disease duration of less than 3 months. Any patient with an uncontrolled infection, another autoimmune disease, pregnancy or lactation was excluded. Clinical symptoms, serum thyroxine and TRAb, thyroid ultrasound, and orbital computed tomography formed the basis for the diagnoses. Ficoll-Paque density gradient centrifugation was used to isolate PBMCs from about 10 ml of fresh peripheral blood. Total RNA was extracted with Trizol reagent, and quality was checked on an Agilent 2100 Bioanalyzer.

The sequencing sample was made of blood. Here the chain combines TRBV19 and TRBJ1-5; a tentative D call is TRBD1 (5 bases match). The receptor was derived from a woman aged 60-75 years with Graves' ophthalmopathy. The nucleotides read TGTGCCAGTAGTATCCCCAGGGCCAATCAGCCCCAGCATTTT. It codes for CASSIPRANQPQHF.